Following are 27 T cell receptor beta chains from one sample sequenced in a study of blood T cell repertoires in COVID-19. Libraries were prepared by immunoSEQ multiplex PCR; TCRdb keeps only in-frame clonotypes and omits some of them. The sample yields roughly 300,000 clones, approximately 90% seen once. Sequences were obtained from peripheral blood. Every receptor here comes from a woman aged 25 to 39 with COVID-19, enrolled during active disease.

The J gene is TRBJ1-1, the V gene TRBV9; D is unresolved. CDR1 is SGDLS and CDR2 is YYNGEE in the germline V gene. CDR3 length equals 14 residues. Trimming removed 0 bases from V and 4 bases from J, with 10 bases in between. In DNA form, the CDR3 reads TGTGCCAGCAGCGTAGGGAGCACGTTCACTGAAGCTTTCTTT. It is translated as CASSVGSTFTEAFF.

The chain carries TRBV7-6 and TRBJ2-2, with a weak D call TRBD2 (5 bases). This CDR3 has 12 amino acids. Looked up from germline, CDR1 is SGHVS and CDR2 is FNYEAQ. With 6 bases removed from V and 6 bases from J, the gap between germline ends came to 8 bases. The CDR3 here is CASRHGAGELFF. CDR3 nucleotides: TGTGCCAGCAGGCACGGGGCCGGGGAGCTGTTTTTT.

V is TRBV19 and J is TRBJ2-2; 10 bases match TRBD2. The CDR3 extends over 18 amino acids. V gave up 2 bases and J gave up 4 bases; unmatched junction bases: 10. CDR1 and CDR2 from the germline V gene are LNHDA and SQIVND (reference sequence). The CDR3 here is CASSIMVSASGSTGELFF. CDR3 coding DNA: TGTGCCAGTAGTATAATGGTTTCGGCTAGCGGGAGCACCGGGGAGCTGTTTTTT.

This chain joins TRBV18 and TRBJ2-3, with D possibly being TRBD1 (5 bases). Trimming took 4 bases from V and 3 from J, leaving 8 bases between them. The germline V gene encodes CDR1 KGHSH and CDR2 LQKENI. This CDR3 is built from 13 residues. The CDR3, as DNA: TGTGCCAGCTCACAGGGGTATACAGATACGCAGTATTTT. Translated, it gives CASSQGYTDTQYF.

This chain links TRBV27 with TRBJ1-1; 7 bases map to TRBD1. The V segment lost 0 bases and the J segment 5 bases; nucleotides outside the gene matches: 6. Germline values: CDR1 MNHEY, CDR2 SMNVEV (reference sequence). The CDR3 spans 15 residues. CDR3 in DNA: TGTGCCAGCAGTTTATCAGGGGGCGTTGGGACTGAAGCTTTCTTT. Its translation is CASSLSGGVGTEAFF.

This chain links TRBV25-1 with TRBJ1-5; D not certain. In germline, CDR1 is MGHDK, CDR2 SYGVNS. The V and J ends lost 4 bases and 4 bases respectively, with 5 bases between them. The CDR3 spans 12 residues. The CDR3 bases are TGTGCCAGCAGTGGAGCGAATCAGCCCCAGCATTTT. Its translation is CASSGANQPQHF.

This clone appeared a few times. V gene TRBV6-5 combines with J gene TRBJ2-2; D ambiguous. Germline-derived CDR1 and CDR2 are MNHEY and SVGAGI. The CDR3 is 11 residues long. Trimming stripped 5 bases from V and 7 bases from J, with 5 bases between. The CDR3 loop is CASSNGGELFF. The CDR3 DNA reads TGTGCCAGCAGTAACGGCGGGGAGCTGTTTTTT.

Written as DNA, the CDR3 is TGTGCCAGCAGTGACATCAGGGATGGTGGCTACACCTTC. Protein product: CASSDIRDGGYTF. V and J are TRBV2 and TRBJ1-2; D possibly corresponds to TRBD1 (5 bases). V lost 3 bases and J 7 bases, leaving 12 bases between the germline ends. CDR1 and CDR2 (germline): SNHLY, FYNNEI. This CDR3 is 13 amino acids long. Variable domain in full (rest from reference TRBV2 and TRBJ1-2): EPEVTQTPSHQVTQMGQEVILRCVPISNHLYFYWYRQILGQKVEFLVSFYNNEISEKSEIFDDQFSVERPDGSNFTLKIRSTKLEDSAMYFCASSDIRDGGYTFGSGTRLTVV.

V is TRBV29-1 and J is TRBJ1-1, with D unclear. The CDR3 covers 13 residues. CDR1 is SQVTM and CDR2 is ANQGSEA in the germline V gene. Between the trimmed V and J ends, which lost 5 bases and 10 bases, there was a span of 20 bases. CDR3 in DNA: TGCAGCGTTACGGGTCGTACTCGGCCGGGAGCTTTCTTT. Residues: CSVTGRTRPGAFF.

V usage is TRBV18 and J usage is TRBJ1-2; 7 bases agree with TRBD1. This CDR3 contains 12 residues. Germline V CDR1 and CDR2: KGHSH, LQKENI. Trimming at V came to 5 bases and at J to 8 bases, leaving 5 bases not matched to a gene. The CDR3 loop is CASSALTGGYTF. The CDR3, as DNA: TGTGCCAGCTCAGCTCTGACAGGGGGCTACACCTTC.

In regard to this clone: Other DNA sequences of this sample code for an identical CDR3. The chain has TRBV18 and TRBJ1-3; no clear D gene. The V and J ends lost 3 bases and 0 bases respectively, with 9 bases between them. The germline gives CDR1 KGHSH, CDR2 LQKENI. The CDR3 extends over 15 amino acids. CDR3 residues: CASSPGGSSGNTIYF. The CDR3 DNA reads as TGTGCCAGCTCACCCGGAGGAAGCTCTGGAAACACCATATATTTT. Together with reference TRBV18 and TRBJ1-3, the CDR3 gives the full variable domain: NAGVMQNPRHLVRRRGQEARLRCSPMKGHSHVYWYRQLPEEGLKFMVYLQKENIIDESGMPKERFSAEFPKEGPSILRIQQVVRGDSAAYFCASSPGGSSGNTIYFGEGSWLTVV.

J is TRBJ1-2 and V is TRBV3-1 (or the pseudogene TRBV3-2), with TRBD1 identical over 8 bases. The CDR3 spans 15 residues. CDR1 is LGHDT and CDR2 is YNNKEL in the germline V gene (reference sequence). After removal of 0 bases from V and 8 bases from J, the junction contained 8 bases not matched to a gene. CDR3 protein: CASSQDPGQGGGYTF. CDR3 DNA sequence: TGTGCCAGCAGCCAAGATCCCGGACAGGGAGGAGGCTACACCTTC.

The rearrangement links TRBV7-2 to TRBJ2-7; tentative D call: TRBD1 (5 bases). Looked up from germline, CDR1 is SGHTA and CDR2 is FQGNSA. V lost 1 base and J lost 2, with 12 bases in between. The CDR3 consists of 15 residues. CDR3 nucleotide sequence: TGTGCCAGCAGCTTAGAAACAGGTGCCACCTACGAGCAGTACTTC. The encoded protein is CASSLETGATYEQYF.

The V call is TRBV5-1, the J call TRBJ2-1; D gene unclear. This CDR3 comprises 15 residues. The ends were cut back, 0 bases at V and 5 bases at J, with 12 bases in the middle. Germline V gene sequence: CDR1 SGHRS, CDR2 YFSETQ. CDR3 region: CASSLGGSNHNEQFF. CDR3 DNA: TGCGCCAGCAGCTTGGGTGGTAGTAACCACAATGAGCAGTTCTTC.

Only one count was recorded for this clone. The rearrangement joins TRBV19 to TRBJ2-3; unclear D gene. Between the trimmed V and J ends, which lost 5 bases and 0 bases, there was a span of 12 bases. There are 15 residues in the CDR3. The germline V gene has CDR1 LNHDA and CDR2 SQIVND (reference sequence). CDR3 protein: CASSSRPTSTDTQYF. CDR3 nucleotide sequence: TGTGCCAGTAGTTCTCGCCCTACTAGCACAGATACGCAGTATTTT.

The chain recombines TRBV28 with TRBJ2-7; 11 nucleotides agree with TRBD1. This CDR3 has 17 amino acids. Germline CDR1 reads MDHEN; CDR2 reads SYDVKM. V trimming: 6 bases; J trimming: 6 bases; junction bases outside the gene matches: 16. Here the CDR3 DNA reads TGTGCCAGCAGCTCAAGCCCTGGGGACAGGGGGATCGGCGAGCAGTACTTC. As protein: CASSSSPGDRGIGEQYF.

This chain uses TRBV2 with TRBJ2-5, with D perhaps TRBD2 (5 bases). CDR1 and CDR2 from the germline V gene are SNHLY and FYNNEI. The CDR3 totals 11 residues. The ends were cut back, 8 bases at V and 5 bases at J, with 9 bases in the middle. CDR3 coding DNA: TGTGCCAGCTCTGGGGAGGAGACCCAGTACTTC. Translation gives CASSGEETQYF.

This rearrangement joins TRBV29-1 to TRBJ2-1; 11 bases are a match to TRBD2. The CDR3 totals 14 residues. Per germline, CDR1 SQVTM and CDR2 ANQGSEA. The J segment lost 4 bases and the V segment lost 6 bases, leaving 5 bases of the junction unmatched. CDR3 bases: TGCAGCGTGGAGACTAGCGGGAAATACAATGAGCAGTTCTTC. It codes for CSVETSGKYNEQFF.

This clone was detected once. This chain joins TRBV19 and TRBJ1-5; tentative D call: TRBD1 (6 bases). Germline V gene data show CDR1 as LNHDA and CDR2 as SQIVND (reference sequence). Trimming left V 10 bases short and J 7 bases short, with 17 bases between. CDR3 length: 13 amino acids. CDR3 sequence: CATLRGIGQPQHF. The DNA of the CDR3 is TGTGCCACCTTGAGGGGGATTGGACAGCCCCAGCATTTT.

V is TRBV7-9 and J is TRBJ2-5; TRBD1 matches 10 bases. V lost 1 base to trimming and J lost 5 bases; unmatched junction nucleotides: 10. The CDR3 has 17 amino acids. Germline loops: CDR1 SEHNR, CDR2 FQNEAQ (reference sequence). The CDR3 nucleotides read TGTGCCAGCAGCTTAGAGCGGACAGGGGGAGTTCTGGAGACCCAGTACTTC. Its protein is CASSLERTGGVLETQYF.

V usage is TRBV7-9 and J usage is TRBJ2-2, with 8 bases that match TRBD1. CDR3 length: 18 amino acids. V lost 1 base, J lost 4 bases, and 11 bases stayed unmatched. Germline V CDR1 and CDR2: SEHNR, FQNEAQ (reference sequence). The CDR3 nucleotides read TGTGCCAGCAGCTTAGGGGCCATGGACAGGGACACCACCGGGGAGCTGTTTTTT. It yields the protein CASSLGAMDRDTTGELFF.

The chain combines TRBV11-3 with TRBJ1-1, with D perhaps TRBD1 (5 bases). The CDR3 loop spans 14 amino acids. The V end lost 5 bases, the J end lost 0 bases, and 10 bases lay between the germline ends. The V gene's germline CDR1 is SGHNT and CDR2 YENEEA. The CDR3 reads CASSPGGVNTEAFF. CDR3 sequence (DNA): TGTGCCAGCAGCCCAGGAGGGGTGAACACTGAAGCTTTCTTT.

The chain combines TRBV2 with TRBJ2-1; 14 bases fit TRBD2. This CDR3 contains 15 residues. Looked up from germline, CDR1 is SNHLY and CDR2 is FYNNEI. V trimming: 4 bases; J trimming: 6 bases; junction bases outside the gene matches: 2. In DNA form, the CDR3 reads TGTGCCAGCAGTGGGGGGACTAGCGGGAGCAATGAGCAGTTCTTC. Translation gives CASSGGTSGSNEQFF.

The rearrangement uses TRBV5-1 and TRBJ1-1; D is perhaps TRBD1 (6 bases). Germline V CDR1 and CDR2: SGHRS, YFSETQ. The CDR3 contains 15 residues. The V end was cut by 4 bases, the J end by 1 base, with 14 bases between. The DNA of the CDR3 is TGCGCCAGCAGCCTAGAAACAGGGAGGAACACTGAAGCTTTCTTT. It yields the protein CASSLETGRNTEAFF.

Regarding this clone: This same CDR3 is encoded by further DNA sequences in the sample. The chain combines TRBV27 with TRBJ2-7; possible D gene TRBD2, 6 bases. Trimming shortened V by 2 bases and J by 0 bases, and 8 bases separated the two germline ends. Germline V CDR1 and CDR2: MNHEY, SMNVEV (reference sequence). The CDR3 runs 14 residues. CDR3 protein: CASSLTGGSYEQYF. Here the CDR3 DNA reads TGTGCCAGCAGTTTAACCGGGGGCTCCTACGAGCAGTACTTC.

The rearrangement joins TRBV28 to TRBJ1-1; the match to TRBD1 covers 7 bases. With V trimmed by 8 bases and J by 10 bases, 10 bases remained unmatched. The CDR3 has 12 amino acids. Per the germline V gene, CDR1 is MDHEN and CDR2 is SYDVKM. The CDR3, as DNA: TGTGCCAGCGGATCAGGGGGGATTGGAGCTTTCTTT. Its protein product is CASGSGGIGAFF.

The chain couples TRBV28 to TRBJ2-7, with D tentatively TRBD2 (6 bases). The V and J ends lost 6 bases and 6 bases respectively, with 18 bases between them. The germline V gene encodes CDR1 MDHEN and CDR2 SYDVKM. The CDR3 length is 14 residues. The CDR3: CASSSGWGDLEQYF. The CDR3 DNA reads as TGTGCCAGCAGCTCCGGGTGGGGGGACCTCGAGCAGTACTTC.